A selection of T cell receptor beta chains follows, all from one sample in a study of PD-L1 blockade in urothelial cancer. The method was immunoSEQ multiplex PCR; TCRdb's version includes in-frame clones alone and lacks a portion of them. The data hold 20,000 to 25,000 clones, with 80% to 85% observed a single time. This specimen was PBMCs, taken around atezolizumab (anti-PD-L1) treatment. All receptors derive from a man between 65 and 80 years old with urothelial cancer. CDR3s leave out the opening cysteine and the closing phenylalanine or tryptophan. Part of the rows lack a size; the others show once, few, many or a class for expanded clones.

V | size | CDR3
TRBV27 | . | ASRWDTAAGEQF
TRBV5-1 | . | ASSSTGLRGEKLF
TRBV9 | . | ASSVVAGINEQF
TRBV30 | . | AWSVLHQETQY
TRBV29-1 | . | SVGQGGGTDTQY
TRBV6-5 | . | ASSYSKAREQY
TRBV4-1 | once | ASSHNRDTYGYT
TRBV7-8 | . | ASSLVGSGAF
TRBV10-3 | . | AISESTSGGYNEQF
TRBV7-3 | . | ASSLTAGGTGELF
TRBV11-2 | . | ASSLDTRGIYEQY
TRBV7-2 | . | ASSAGSIQY
TRBV7-8 | . | ASSSKEANTGELF
TRBV7-3 | . | ASSVEGRADTQY
TRBV28 | . | ASSSTPEKLF
TRBV5-4 | . | ASSRDSATDTQY